This T cell receptor beta chain was sequenced for a study of blood T cell repertoires in COVID-19. Repertoires were generated with immunoSEQ multiplex PCR, while TCRdb's copy carries only in-frame clones and drops some. The data show roughly 180,000 clones, 86% seen once. The source of this sequence is a woman aged 25 to 45 who had recovered from COVID-19. Sequences were obtained from PBMCs or T cells enriched from blood (not recorded which).

The CDR3 sequence: CASGLVRPSGETQYF. CDR3 sequence (DNA): TGTGCTAGTGGTTTGGTAAGGCCTAGTGGGGAGACCCAGTACTTC. The V and J genes are TRBV12-5 and TRBJ2-5, with D uncertain. Trimming stripped 0 bases from V and 5 bases from J, with 13 bases between. The CDR3 consists of 15 residues. Germline lookup yields CDR1 LGHNT and CDR2 FRNRAP.